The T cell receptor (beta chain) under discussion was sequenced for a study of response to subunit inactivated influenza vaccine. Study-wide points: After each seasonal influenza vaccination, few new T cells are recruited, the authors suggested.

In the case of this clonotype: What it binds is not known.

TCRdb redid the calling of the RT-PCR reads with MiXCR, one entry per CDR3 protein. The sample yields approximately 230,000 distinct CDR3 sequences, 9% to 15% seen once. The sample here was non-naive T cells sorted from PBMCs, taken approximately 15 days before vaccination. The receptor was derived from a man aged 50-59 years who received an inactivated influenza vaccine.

The CDR3 spells CASSPRQGRVAEAFF. The CDR3 region has the DNA TGTGCCAGCAGTCCAAGACAGGGAAGGGTAGCTGAAGCTTTCTTT. The chain employs TRBV12-3 or TRBV12-4 and TRBJ1-1; 7 bases map to TRBD1. V shed 5 bases and J 6 bases; nucleotides not matched to a gene: 12. The CDR3 spans 15 residues.